This TCR beta chain was identified during a study of OX40 agonist ivuxolimab in advanced cancers. About the research overall: At around 83% male, the cohort had a mean age of roughly 60 years, ranging from 23 to 79. Study-wide points: Among patients with partial responses at 0.1-3.0 mg/kg, clonal expansion was among the lowest. Researchers report that CD8+ T cells had, on average, more expanded clones than CD4+.

The method was immunoSEQ multiplex PCR; TCRdb's version includes in-frame clones alone and lacks a portion of them. The data hold tens of thousands of clones, with around 88% observed a single time. This clone was seen only a few times. Its antigen is undetermined. Researchers took blood at baseline, on cycle 4 day 1, and on cycle 7 day 1. The V end was cut by 2 bases, the J end by 5 bases, with 6 bases between. CDR1 and CDR2 (germline): GTSNPN, SVGIG (reference sequence). This CDR3 comprises 11 residues. This sequence was found in an adult with an advanced solid tumor such as melanoma, head and neck, liver or kidney cancer. Sequencing was performed on CD4+ or CD8+ T cells sorted from blood, taken in a trial of the OX40 agonist ivuxolimab. The chain combines TRBV30 with TRBJ1-2, with D possibly TRBD1 on 6 matching bases. The CDR3 loop is CAWSQGYGYTF. The CDR3, as DNA: TGTGCCTGGAGTCAGGGGTATGGCTACACCTTC.